This TCR beta chain emerged from a study of T cell repertoires in aging, cancer and after chemotherapy. On the study more broadly: Healthy donor repertoires were recorded over several months to years and showed clear clonal overlap.

The template was genomic DNA from peripheral blood, not RNA. Rearranged V-D-J TRB sequences were amplified with a mixed TRB-A/B primer pool. From the multiplex PCR reads, TCRdb called clonotypes with MiXCR, one entry per CDR3 protein. The sample has some 9,000 distinct CDR3 sequences; approximately 25% are singletons. Study results and caveats: Loss of evenness, beyond lost richness, contributed to age-related TCR diversity decline in cancer patients. No conclusions about immunological memory after chemotherapy can be drawn from the repertoire data. Median generation probability rose over the chemotherapy interval in each cancer cohort, suggesting rebound thymic output.

By its share, this clonotype is medium-sized. Its antigen is as yet unknown. V lost 3 bases and J lost 2; bases outside the gene matches: 4. Germline lookup yields CDR1 MRHNA and CDR2 SNTAGT. CDR3 size: 15 residues. The specimen sequenced was blood. This TCR came from a human donor in good health. The chain couples TRBV6-4 to TRBJ2-7; the match to TRBD2 covers 10 bases. The CDR3 DNA sequence: TGTGCCAGCAGTGAGGTAGCGGGAGGTACCTACGAGCAGTACTTC. Its translation is CASSEVAGGTYEQYF.